This T cell receptor (beta chain) was captured in a study of long-term antiretroviral therapy in people with HIV. Whole-study context: In the earliest collections, sampling predates the 2015 immediate-ART recommendation by about a decade. Broader study findings: Dominant in the repertoire at all time points were clones expanded before ART. The range of CDR3 lengths in HIV repertoires proved narrower than that found in controls. Dating from the mid-2000s to the late 2010s, the blood was possibly obtained under older ART regimens.

A v3.0 immunoSEQ assay was performed at survey level. Sequenced by immunoSEQ multiplex PCR; TCRdb stores in-frame clones only, minus some. The sample has approximately 25,000 clones, 80% to 90% seen once; the top ten hold less than 2.5%. As for this clone: What it binds is not known.

Source: unsorted PBMCs, taken 3 years after starting antiretroviral therapy. The TCR was taken from a man aged 45-65 years with HIV.

CDR3 residues: CASSPGGGWETQYF. CDR3 coding DNA: TGTGCCAGCAGCCCCGGGGGCGGTTGGGAGACCCAGTACTTC. The V call is TRBV5-6, the J call TRBJ2-5; D tentatively fits TRBD1 or TRBD2 (6 bases each). V was pared by 4 bases and J by 5 bases, with 15 bases between. CDR1 is SGHDT, CDR2 YYEEEE, per germline. The CDR3 covers 14 residues.